One and the same sample provided the 24 T cell receptor beta chains below, sequenced in a study of blood T cell repertoires in COVID-19. Generated by immunoSEQ multiplex PCR, the TCRdb table keeps only in-frame clones and is missing some. Of about 250,000 clones listed, around four fifths were seen once; the top ten hold less than 4.5%. Source material: peripheral blood. The receptors originated from a man aged 50-59 years with acute or convalescent COVID-19.

The chain joins TRBV16 to TRBJ1-1, with a tentative D call TRBD1 (6 bases). The CDR3 loop spans 15 amino acids. V lost 0 bases and J lost 5, with 13 bases in between. Germline V gives CDR1 KGHSY, CDR2 FQNENV. CDR3 bases: TGTGCCAGCAGCCAATCGATACAGGGTTTGACTGAAGCTTTCTTT. Residues: CASSQSIQGLTEAFF. The variable domain in full, with the rest retrieved from reference TRBV16 and TRBJ1-1, is GEEVAQTPKHLVRGEGQKAKLYCAPIKGHSYVFWYQQVLKNEFKFLISFQNENVFDETGMPKERFSAKCLPNSPCSLEIQATKLEDSAVYFCASSQSIQGLTEAFFGQGTRLTVV.

This chain links TRBV2 with TRBJ2-3; D is possibly TRBD1 (6 bases). V lost 6 bases, J lost 1 base, and 8 bases lay in between. The CDR3 consists of 13 residues. In germline, CDR1 is SNHLY, CDR2 FYNNEI. The CDR3, as DNA: TGTGCCAGCAGCTACAGGGGCACAGATACGCAGTATTTT. Its protein is CASSYRGTDTQYF.

The rearrangement joins TRBV5-6 to TRBJ1-1; 10 nucleotides agree with TRBD1. V lost 4 bases to trimming and J lost 1 base; unmatched junction nucleotides: 10. The CDR3 covers 17 residues. CDR1 SGHDT and CDR2 YYEEEE come from the germline V gene. For the CDR3, the DNA is TGTGCCAGCAGCGCTGGGACAGGGGAATTGTGGAACACTGAAGCTTTCTTT. Encoded protein: CASSAGTGELWNTEAFF.

The chain joins TRBV12-3 or TRBV12-4 to TRBJ2-7; TRBD1 is a possible D gene (5 bases). The CDR3 consists of 12 residues. Trimming took off 6 bases at V and 12 bases at J, with 18 bases between the two ends. CDR3 coding DNA: TGTGCCAGCAGAGTTGGGGTGACAGTCCTGTACTTC. Its translation: CASRVGVTVLYF.

Concerning this clone: The sample contains more than one DNA sequence encoding this CDR3. The rearrangement joins TRBV5-1 to TRBJ1-5; D might be TRBD1 (6 bases). The CDR3 is 14 residues long. V was pared by 0 bases and J by 4 bases, with 8 bases between. Germline V gives CDR1 SGHRS, CDR2 YFSETQ. The CDR3 loop reads CASSLGDRNQPQHF. The CDR3 DNA reads TGCGCCAGCAGCTTGGGAGACAGGAATCAGCCCCAGCATTTT.

The chain joins TRBV5-1 to TRBJ2-5; perhaps TRBD2 as D (5 bases). Germline V gene data show CDR1 as SGHRS and CDR2 as YFSETQ. V lost 2 bases and J lost 1, with 12 bases in between. This CDR3 has 15 amino acids. CDR3 coding DNA: TGCGCCAGCAGCTTCAATCAGAGGGTCCAAGAGACCCAGTACTTC. It translates to CASSFNQRVQETQYF.

The chain is built from TRBV5-1 and TRBJ2-5; TRBD1 aligns across 7 bases. J was trimmed by 4 bases and V by 4 bases; bases with no gene match: 10. The CDR3 extends over 15 amino acids. From germline, CDR1 is SGHRS and CDR2 YFSETQ. The CDR3 coding sequence is TGCGCCAGCAGCCCGGCACAGGGGAGTCGAGAGACCCAGTACTTC. It translates to CASSPAQGSRETQYF.

In the case of this clone: The junction and the germline gene differ at one end; a read error may be behind it. V is TRBV7-7 and J is TRBJ2-7; 11 nucleotides align to TRBD2. Germline lookup yields CDR1 SSHAT and CDR2 FNYEAQ (reference sequence). The length of the CDR3 is 15 residues. For the CDR3, the DNA is TGTGCTAGCAGCTTACTAGCGGGAGAGACATACGAGCAGTACTTC. Translating it yields CASSLLAGETYEQYF.

The genes are TRBV6-1 and TRBJ1-1, with TRBD1 matching 8 bases. Unmatched junction bases numbered 3, after V lost 2 bases and J lost 4 bases. CDR3 size: 14 residues. The germline gives CDR1 MNHNS, CDR2 SASEGT. CDR3 sequence: CASSELQGATEAFF. CDR3 DNA sequence: TGTGCCAGCAGTGAACTTCAGGGGGCCACTGAAGCTTTCTTT.

The V call is TRBV5-1, the J call TRBJ2-7; possible D gene TRBD2, 6 bases. V gave up 1 base and J gave up 1 base, with 27 bases separating them. The CDR3 loop spans 20 amino acids. Per germline, CDR1 SGHRS and CDR2 YFSETQ. CDR3 protein: CASSLRFAKVGGRGSYEQYF. CDR3 coding DNA: TGCGCCAGCAGCTTGCGGTTCGCTAAAGTCGGGGGACGGGGATCCTACGAGCAGTACTTC.

This clone was recorded only once. The V and J genes are TRBV5-1 and TRBJ2-5, with 9 positions matching TRBD2. V dropped 0 bases and J dropped 5; count of bases not matched to a gene: 5. Looked up from germline, CDR1 is SGHRS and CDR2 is YFSETQ. CDR3 size: 15 residues. CDR3 region: CASSLAAGGPETQYF. The CDR3 DNA reads as TGCGCCAGCAGCTTGGCGGCGGGGGGGCCGGAGACCCAGTACTTC.

V and J are TRBV28 and TRBJ2-7, with 7 bases fitting TRBD1. Germline CDR1 is MDHEN and CDR2 is SYDVKM. Unmatched junction bases numbered 5, after V lost 10 bases and J lost 2 bases. This CDR3 region has 12 residues. CDR3 sequence reads: CATRDSAYEQYF. Here the CDR3 DNA reads TGTGCCACCCGGGACAGTGCCTACGAGCAGTACTTC. The entire variable domain, with the rest obtained from reference TRBV28 and TRBJ2-7, is as follows: DVKVTQSSRYLVKRTGEKVFLECVQDMDHENMFWYRQDPGLGLRLIYFSYDVKMKEKGDIPEGYSVSREKKERFSLILESASTNQTSMYLCATRDSAYEQYFGPGTRLTVT.

The chain uses TRBV5-5 and TRBJ1-4, with D perhaps matching TRBD1 (6 bases). Germline V lookup: CDR1 SGHKS, CDR2 YYEKEE (reference sequence). The V end was cut by 1 base, the J end by 7 bases, with 17 bases between. This CDR3 region has 16 residues. The CDR3, as DNA: TGTGCCAGCAGCTTGTTTCAGGGGAAACTTAGTGAAAAACTGTTTTTT. As protein: CASSLFQGKLSEKLFF.

This chain joins TRBV2 and TRBJ1-5, with a possible D match to TRBD1 (6 bases). Trimming stripped 8 bases from V and 6 bases from J, with 17 bases between. Germline V gene lookup returns CDR1 SNHLY and CDR2 FYNNEI. The CDR3 consists of 14 residues. Here the CDR3 reads CASGGGYAAQPQHF. The CDR3, as DNA: TGTGCCAGCGGGGGCGGATATGCGGCTCAGCCCCAGCATTTT.

The rearrangement links TRBV6-5 to TRBJ1-6; D perhaps matches TRBD1 (5 bases). The germline V gene encodes CDR1 MNHEY and CDR2 SVGAGI. Deletions cut 0 bases from V and 6 bases from J, with 9 bases between. CDR3 size: 15 residues. The CDR3 spells CASSYSNRPNSPLHF. The CDR3 region has the DNA TGTGCCAGCAGTTACTCCAACAGGCCTAATTCACCCCTCCACTTT.

This chain links TRBV3-1 (or the pseudogene TRBV3-2) with TRBJ2-3, with D unresolved. This CDR3 is 14 amino acids long. Trimming removed 0 bases from V and 3 bases from J, with 7 bases in between. Germline V lookup: CDR1 LGHDT, CDR2 YNNKEL (reference sequence). This CDR3 is CASSQDLETDTQYF. Here the CDR3 DNA reads TGTGCCAGCAGCCAAGATTTGGAGACAGATACGCAGTATTTT.

Note on this clone: Additional DNA sequences in this sample encode the identical CDR3. V is TRBV3-1 (or the pseudogene TRBV3-2) and J is TRBJ2-7, with 10 bases identical to TRBD2. Trimming took 1 base from V and 4 from J; bases not matched to a gene: 4. Germline loops: CDR1 LGHDT, CDR2 YNNKEL (reference sequence). The CDR3 has 15 residues. CDR3 loop: CASSQGLAGVYEQYF. The CDR3 DNA sequence: TGTGCCAGCAGCCAAGGCCTAGCGGGAGTGTACGAGCAGTACTTC.

This clone is a singleton in its sample. The V call is TRBV5-6, the J call TRBJ1-1; 7 bases match TRBD1. The CDR3 has 14 residues. After removal of 4 bases from V and 4 bases from J, the junction contained 7 bases not matched to a gene. Germline CDR1 is SGHDT and CDR2 is YYEEEE. CDR3 sequence reads: CASSANRGATEAFF. The CDR3 DNA sequence: TGTGCCAGCAGCGCCAACAGGGGTGCCACTGAAGCTTTCTTT.

The chain recombines TRBV6-5 with TRBJ2-7; 12 nucleotides align to TRBD1. The CDR3 has 16 amino acids. Germline CDR1 reads MNHEY; CDR2 reads SVGAGI. The V segment lost 2 bases and the J segment 1 base; nucleotides outside the gene matches: 3. The CDR3 spells CASSYEGQGASYEQYF. The CDR3 DNA is TGTGCCAGCAGTTACGAGGGACAGGGGGCATCCTACGAGCAGTACTTC.

The CDR3 region is CASSGRASGRSNNEQFF. As DNA, the CDR3 is TGTGCCAGCAGCGGACGGGCTAGCGGGAGGTCGAACAATGAGCAGTTCTTC. The rearrangement joins TRBV11-2 to TRBJ2-1, with TRBD2 matching over 11 bases. Germline assignment: CDR1 SGHAT and CDR2 FQNNGV. J lost 5 bases, V lost 5 bases, and 11 bases had no gene match. The length of the CDR3 is 17 residues.

V and J are TRBV10-3 and TRBJ2-3; 8 nucleotides agree with TRBD2. Germline V lookup: CDR1 ENHRY, CDR2 SYGVKD. The CDR3 totals 22 residues. The V and J ends lost 6 bases and 0 bases, in that order; junction bases with no gene match: 26. The DNA of the CDR3 is TGTGCCATCAGCCTCACCTCCAGCCGGCGGGAGGCCCCCAAGTCTAGCACAGATACGCAGTATTTT. Its translation is CAISLTSSRREAPKSSTDTQYF.

The chain employs TRBV11-2 and TRBJ2-1, with TRBD2 identical over 8 bases. The CDR3 extends over 15 amino acids. V lost 5 bases, J lost 10 bases, and 13 bases stayed unmatched. Per germline, CDR1 SGHAT and CDR2 FQNNGV. The CDR3 protein is CASSLSRPGGREQFF. The CDR3, as DNA: TGTGCCAGCAGCCTATCCCGACCGGGAGGGCGGGAGCAGTTCTTC.

The rearrangement uses TRBV13 and TRBJ1-1, with 8 nucleotides matching TRBD1. The CDR3 covers 14 residues. The trim removed 5 bases at V and 1 base at J, leaving 3 bases unmatched. Looked up from germline, CDR1 is PRHDT and CDR2 is FYEKMQ (reference sequence). The CDR3 DNA follows: TGTGCCAGCAGCATCGGACAGGGGAACACTGAAGCTTTCTTT. As protein: CASSIGQGNTEAFF.

The chain joins TRBV5-1 to TRBJ2-5, with D possibly being TRBD1 (5 bases). The CDR3 is 14 residues long. CDR1 and CDR2 from the germline V gene are SGHRS and YFSETQ. V was cut by 2 bases and J by 1 base, with 9 bases left in between. In DNA, the CDR3 is TGCGCCAGCAGCTTACAGGCGGTCCAAGAGACCCAGTACTTC. Translating gives CASSLQAVQETQYF.